This T cell receptor beta chain was captured in a study of blood T cell repertoires in COVID-19. CDR1 and CDR2 (germline): KGHSH, LQKENI. The CDR3 is 14 amino acids. V lost 6 bases, J lost 7 bases, and 5 bases stayed unmatched. Source study methods: Estimation of nucleated cell counts relied on the amplification of reference gene primers. Only in-frame clones appear in the TCRdb table, and some are missing; sequencing was by immunoSEQ multiplex PCR. That table is the source of V, J and clone size, and D and trimming were worked out from the DNA. The table shows more than 250,000 clones, with around 80% occurring only once. Of note for this clone: At the DNA level, this CDR3 is encoded by other sequences in the same sample as well.

The chain joins TRBV18 to TRBJ1-4; TRBD1 matches at 10 bases. This clonotype was obtained from a woman aged 45-59 years with acute or convalescent COVID-19. The sample taken for sequencing was peripheral blood. The CDR3 nucleotides are TGTGCCAGCTCCCCCGGGACAGGGGCTGAAAAACTGTTTTTT. This codes for CASSPGTGAEKLFF.